The sequence of this TCR beta chain was determined in a study of CD8 T cells in ankylosing spondylitis. This clonotype was counted a few times. The antigen is not known. Whole-study findings and limits: Clones that were linked to disease were CD8+ and were relatively rare in peripheral blood. As reported, disease-linked clones showed significant enrichment in matched ankylosing spondylitis synovial fluid. Made up of 7 to 9 highly homologous variants, a TCR beta motif appeared characteristic of ankylosing spondylitis blood.

The CDR3 sequence is 11 residues long. Germline CDR1 DFQATT, CDR2 SNEGSKA (reference sequence). V lost 0 bases to trimming and J lost 8 bases, with 7 bases between them. For TCR beta, libraries came from quantitative 5'-RACE with molecular barcodes. TCRdb analysed the 5' RACE reads with MiXCR anew, one entry per CDR3 protein. Of 700,000 to 1,000,000 distinct CDR3 sequences in the sample, 10% to 15% were seen once. This rearrangement joins TRBV20-1 to TRBJ1-1; no clear D. The sequence was obtained from a male donor with ankylosing spondylitis. The sample was blood, either unsorted or a sorted T cell fraction (not recorded which). CDR3 sequence: CSAREGGEAFF. As DNA, the CDR3 is TGCAGTGCTAGAGAAGGCGGAGAAGCTTTCTTT.